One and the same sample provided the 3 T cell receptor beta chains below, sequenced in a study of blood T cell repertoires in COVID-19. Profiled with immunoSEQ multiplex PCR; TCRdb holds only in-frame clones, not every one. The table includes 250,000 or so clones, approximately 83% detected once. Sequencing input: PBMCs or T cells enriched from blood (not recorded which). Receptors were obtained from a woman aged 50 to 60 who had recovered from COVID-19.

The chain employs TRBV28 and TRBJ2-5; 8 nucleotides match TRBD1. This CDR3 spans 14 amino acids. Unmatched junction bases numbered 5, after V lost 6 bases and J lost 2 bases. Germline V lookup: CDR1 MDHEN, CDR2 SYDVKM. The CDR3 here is CASSQQGVQETQYF. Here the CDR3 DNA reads TGTGCCAGCAGCCAACAGGGGGTACAAGAGACCCAGTACTTC.

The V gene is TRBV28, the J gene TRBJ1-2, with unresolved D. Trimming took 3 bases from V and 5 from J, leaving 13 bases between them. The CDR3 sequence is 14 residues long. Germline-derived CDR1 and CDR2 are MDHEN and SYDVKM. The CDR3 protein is CASSLYDLEYGYTF. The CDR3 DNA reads TGTGCCAGCAGTTTGTACGACCTGGAGTATGGCTACACCTTC.

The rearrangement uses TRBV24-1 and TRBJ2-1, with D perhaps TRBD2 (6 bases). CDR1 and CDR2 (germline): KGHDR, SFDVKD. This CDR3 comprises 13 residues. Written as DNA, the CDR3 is TGTGTCAAAATGGGGGGATTCTACAATGAGCAGTTCTTC. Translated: CVKMGGFYNEQFF.